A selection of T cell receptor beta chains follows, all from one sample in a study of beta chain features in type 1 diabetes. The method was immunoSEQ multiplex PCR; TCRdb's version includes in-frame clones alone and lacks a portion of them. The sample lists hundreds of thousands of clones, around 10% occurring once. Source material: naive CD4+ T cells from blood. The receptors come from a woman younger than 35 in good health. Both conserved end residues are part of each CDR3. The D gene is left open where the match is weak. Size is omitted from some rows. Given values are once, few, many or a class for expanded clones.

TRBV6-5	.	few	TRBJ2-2	CASSYRGVTGELFF	TGTGCCAGCAGTTATCGAGGAGTAACCGGGGAGCTGTTTTTT
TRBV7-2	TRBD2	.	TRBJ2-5	CASSPRLAEETQYF	TGTGCCAGCAGCCCCCGACTAGCGGAAGAGACCCAGTACTTC
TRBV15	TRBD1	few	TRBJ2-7	CATSRRTGGGEQYF	TGTGCCACCAGCAGAAGGACAGGGGGTGGCGAGCAGTACTTC
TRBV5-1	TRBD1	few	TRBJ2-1	CASSYRDSSYNEQFF	TGCGCCAGCAGCTACCGGGACAGCTCCTACAATGAGCAGTTCTTC
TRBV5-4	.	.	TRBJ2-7	CASSAGQTYEQYF	TGTGCCAGCAGCGCCGGACAGACCTACGAGCAGTACTTC
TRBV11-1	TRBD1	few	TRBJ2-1	CASSLVGTVYNEQFF	TGTGCCAGCAGCTTAGTAGGGACAGTTTACAATGAGCAGTTCTTC
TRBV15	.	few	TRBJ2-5	CATTKSLTVQETQYF	TGTGCCACCACCAAGTCGTTGACAGTTCAAGAGACCCAGTACTTC
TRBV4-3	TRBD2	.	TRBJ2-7	CASSQGAGGYEQYF	TGCGCCAGCAGCCAAGGCGCGGGAGGGTACGAGCAGTACTTC
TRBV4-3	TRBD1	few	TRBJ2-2	CASSQHTGDGELFF	TGCGCCAGCAGCCAACATACAGGGGACGGGGAGCTGTTTTTT
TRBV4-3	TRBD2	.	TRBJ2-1	CASSQQATSGGFRSYNEQFF	TGCGCCAGCAGCCAACAGGCCACTAGCGGGGGGTTTCGCTCCTACAATGAGCAGTTCTTC
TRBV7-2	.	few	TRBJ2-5	CASSLGQSGAQYF	TGTGCCAGCAGCCTCGGACAGTCAGGGGCCCAGTACTTC
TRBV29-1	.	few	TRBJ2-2	CSVARQNTGELFF	TGCAGCGTTGCGCGTCAAAACACCGGGGAGCTGTTTTTT
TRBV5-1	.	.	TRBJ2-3	CASSLGGSRDTQYF	TGCGCCAGCAGCTTGGGTGGTAGCAGGGATACGCAGTATTTT
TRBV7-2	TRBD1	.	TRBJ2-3	CASSLSGDRVDTQYF	TGTGCCAGCAGCTTATCCGGGGACAGGGTGGATACGCAGTATTTT
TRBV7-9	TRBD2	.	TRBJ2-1	CASSLYAGSGGLYNEQFF	TGTGCCAGCAGCTTGTATGCGGGCAGCGGGGGACTATACAATGAGCAGTTCTTC
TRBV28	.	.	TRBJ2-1	CASRIVGEQFF	TGTGCCAGCAGAATTGTCGGTGAGCAGTTCTTC
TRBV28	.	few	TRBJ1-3	CASSSFGVGNTIYF	TGTGCCAGCAGTTCCTTCGGGGTAGGAAACACCATATATTTT
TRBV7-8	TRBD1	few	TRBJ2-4	CASSLDRVLAKNIQYF	TGTGCCAGCAGCTTGGACAGGGTATTGGCCAAAAACATTCAGTACTTC
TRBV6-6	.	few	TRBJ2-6	CTSSLPAGANVLTF	TGTACCAGCAGTCTCCCAGCTGGGGCCAACGTCCTGACTTTC
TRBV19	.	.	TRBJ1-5	CATQGSNQPQHF	TGTGCCACCCAGGGGAGCAATCAGCCCCAGCATTTT
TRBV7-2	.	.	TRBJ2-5	CASSAQGGETQYF	TGTGCCAGCAGCGCACAGGGTGGGGAGACCCAGTACTTC
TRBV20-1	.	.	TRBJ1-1	CSARGRTEAFF	TGCAGTGCTAGAGGCAGGACTGAAGCTTTCTTT
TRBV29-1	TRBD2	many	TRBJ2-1	CSAMGLPSVNYNEQFF	TGCAGCGCAATGGGACTACCCTCGGTAAACTACAATGAGCAGTTCTTC
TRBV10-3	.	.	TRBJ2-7	CAIGGGGSEQYF	TGTGCCATCGGGGGAGGGGGCTCCGAGCAGTACTTC
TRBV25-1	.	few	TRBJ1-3	CASTSSGVLSGNTIYF	TGTGCCAGCACTTCTAGCGGGGTCCTCTCTGGAAACACCATATATTTT
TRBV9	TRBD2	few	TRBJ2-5	CASSRERERAKTQYF	TGTGCCAGCAGCCGGGAGCGGGAGAGAGCCAAGACCCAGTACTTC
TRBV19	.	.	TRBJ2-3	CASSIGGADTQYF	TGTGCCAGTAGTATTGGGGGCGCAGATACGCAGTATTTT
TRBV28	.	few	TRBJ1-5	CASSLGSALYQPQHF	TGTGCCAGCAGTTTAGGGTCCGCGTTATATCAGCCCCAGCATTTT
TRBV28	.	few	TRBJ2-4	CASREGRFLAKNIQYF	TGTGCCAGCAGAGAGGGACGATTTCTAGCCAAAAACATTCAGTACTTC
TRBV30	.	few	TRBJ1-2	CAWGRGMYGYTF	TGTGCCTGGGGCAGGGGAATGTATGGCTACACCTTC
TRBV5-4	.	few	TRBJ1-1	CASSLDGFEAFF	TGTGCCAGCAGCTTGGACGGCTTTGAAGCTTTCTTT
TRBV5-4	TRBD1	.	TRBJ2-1	CASSQDRGRNEQFF	TGTGCCAGCAGCCAAGACAGGGGGCGGAATGAGCAGTTCTTC
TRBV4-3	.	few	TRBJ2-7	CASSQGSLYEQYF	TGCGCCAGCAGCCAAGGGTCCCTGTACGAGCAGTACTTC
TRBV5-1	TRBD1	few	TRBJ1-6	CASSFAGQGRSPLHF	TGCGCCAGCAGCTTCGCCGGACAGGGACGGTCACCCCTCCACTTT
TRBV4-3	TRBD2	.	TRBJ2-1	CASSQGTSGRYNEQFF	TGCGCCAGCAGCCAAGGAACTAGCGGGAGGTACAATGAGCAGTTCTTC
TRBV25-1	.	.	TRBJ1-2	CASSAEGFRGYTF	TGTGCCAGCAGTGCAGAGGGCTTCAGGGGCTACACCTTC
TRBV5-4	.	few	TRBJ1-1	CASSSKGRTNTEAFF	TGTGCCAGCAGCTCGAAGGGACGGACGAACACTGAAGCTTTCTTT
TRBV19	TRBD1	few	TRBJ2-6	CASSRNPGQGRSGANVLTF	TGTGCCAGTAGTAGGAACCCGGGACAGGGGCGCTCTGGGGCCAACGTCCTGACTTTC
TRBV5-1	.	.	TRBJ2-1	CASSQIDRLTRSSYNEQFF	TGCGCCAGCAGCCAAATAGACAGGTTGACCAGGAGCTCCTACAATGAGCAGTTCTTC
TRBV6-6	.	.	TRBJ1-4	CASSLRSTGSSGKLFF	TGTGCCAGCAGTCTCCGAAGCACAGGGTCGAGCGGAAAACTGTTTTTT
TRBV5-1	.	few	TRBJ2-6	CASSMLPSNPDVLTF	TGCGCCAGCAGCATGCTTCCAAGTAACCCCGACGTCCTGACTTTC
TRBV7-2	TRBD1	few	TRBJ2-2	CASSLSGQVTGELFF	TGTGCCAGCAGCTTATCGGGACAGGTCACCGGGGAGCTGTTTTTT
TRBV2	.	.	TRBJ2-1	CASSDFGDSEFF	TGTGCCAGCAGTGATTTTGGGGACTCCGAGTTCTTC
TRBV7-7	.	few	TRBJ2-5	CASSSTGLQETQYF	TGTGCCAGCAGCTCAACAGGTCTCCAAGAGACCCAGTACTTC
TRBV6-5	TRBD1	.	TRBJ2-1	CASRRDRGDEQFF	TGTGCCAGCAGGCGGGACAGGGGTGATGAGCAGTTCTTC
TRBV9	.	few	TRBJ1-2	CASSVDQGDLYGYTF	TGTGCCAGCAGCGTAGACCAAGGAGATCTCTATGGCTACACCTTC
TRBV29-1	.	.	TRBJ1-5	CSVVEGNQPQHF	TGCAGCGTTGTGGAAGGGAATCAGCCCCAGCATTTT